The 2 T cell receptor beta chains below all came from one sample that was sequenced in a study of response to subunit inactivated influenza vaccine. TCRdb used MiXCR to reprocess the RT-PCR reads, holding one entry per CDR3 protein. The top ten clones hold approximately 11% of a sample with about 570,000 distinct CDR3 sequences, around 10% of them seen once. These same records also appear under a second study, on T cells expressing NK-cell markers. That paper states: Making the TCR beta cDNA relied on 5'RACE template switching with UMIs.

The material sequenced was PBMCs from blood, taken on the day of vaccination. These receptors came from a man over 45 who received an inactivated influenza vaccine.

This chain connects TRBV2 to TRBJ2-3; D is undetermined. The germline V gene encodes CDR1 SNHLY and CDR2 FYNNEI. Trimming pared 7 bases from V and 2 bases from J, leaving 13 bases between. The CDR3 totals 14 residues. The CDR3 sequence is CASNGRELTDTQYF. The CDR3 DNA reads as TGTGCCAGCAATGGCAGAGAACTCACAGATACGCAGTATTTT.

The sample holds a few counts of this clonotype. CDR3 sequence: CASSIGQAQETQYF. CDR3 nucleotide sequence: TGCGCCAGCAGCATAGGACAGGCACAAGAGACCCAGTACTTC. This chain uses TRBV5-1 with TRBJ2-5, with TRBD1 matching 7 bases. Germline V gene sequence: CDR1 SGHRS, CDR2 YFSETQ. V was clipped by 4 bases and J by 2 bases; unmatched bases: 5. The CDR3 length is 14 residues.